The sequence of this TCR beta chain was determined in a study of beta chain features in type 1 diabetes. Whole-study results and caveats: Moderate but significant shortening of TCRB CDR3s was recorded in all four CD4+ subsets from Type 1 diabetes patients.

cDNA synthesis used the whole RNA isolate, giving expressed TCRB sequences. Clones were sequenced by immunoSEQ multiplex PCR, and TCRdb holds only the in-frame ones, with some missing. The repertoire holds 120,000 to 150,000 clones, around 13% seen once, with approximately 1.3% in the top ten. Of note for this clone: The antigen remains unidentified.

V was clipped by 7 bases and J by 4 bases; unmatched bases: 11. Germline V gene lookup returns CDR1 SNHLY and CDR2 FYNNEI. The CDR3 sequence is 15 residues long. This clonotype originated in a man between 18 and 29 years old with type 1 diabetes. The sample taken for sequencing was central memory CD4+ T cells from blood. The chain has TRBV2 and TRBJ1-1; 8 nucleotides align to TRBD1. As DNA, the CDR3 is TGTGCCAGCAATCAACAGGGGGATAGGAGCACTGAAGCTTTCTTT. Its protein is CASNQQGDRSTEAFF.